The rows below give T cell receptor beta chains drawn from one sample of a study of identical twins. TCRdb fed the 5' RACE reads into MiXCR, producing one record per CDR3 protein. The sample contains hundreds of thousands of distinct CDR3 sequences, less than 25% of which appear only once. This sample was shared with a second study, whose subject was T cells expressing NK-cell markers.

Sequencing used PBMCs. The receptors come from a woman aged 18-35 years in good health. CDR3s include the opening cysteine and the closing phenylalanine or tryptophan. D genes are given only for firm matches. Where a row states a size, it is once, few, many or the class of an expanded clone; other rows omit it.

v_gene,d_gene,abundance,j_gene,len,CDR3aa,CDR3nt
TRBV4-1,NA,NA,TRBJ2-5,15,CASSPLSGRGETQYF,TGCGCCAGCAGCCCCTTATCGGGGCGAGGGGAGACCCAGTACTTC
TRBV20-1,NA,NA,TRBJ1-2,14,CSARTTGWTYGYTF,TGCAGTGCTAGAACGACAGGTTGGACCTATGGCTACACCTTC
TRBV10-3,NA,NA,TRBJ2-6,11,CAISKHRLLTF,TGTGCCATCAGCAAACATCGTCTCCTGACTTTC
TRBV10-3,TRBD1,NA,TRBJ1-2,14,CAITPGQGKYGYTF,TGTGCCATCACTCCGGGACAGGGGAAGTATGGCTACACCTTC
TRBV4-2,TRBD2,NA,TRBJ2-5,15,CASSQGSSGKETQYF,TGTGCCAGCAGCCAAGGCTCTAGCGGGAAGGAGACCCAGTACTTC
TRBV29-1,NA,NA,TRBJ2-2,13,CSIKQGNTGELFF,TGCAGCATCAAGCAGGGGAACACCGGGGAGCTGTTTTTT
TRBV20-1,NA,NA,TRBJ1-3,15,CSASATGGEGNTIYF,TGCAGTGCTAGTGCTACAGGTGGGGAAGGAAACACCATATATTTT
TRBV5-1,TRBD1,few,TRBJ2-7,17,CASSSLWDRGGSYEQYF,TGCGCCAGCAGCTCACTATGGGACAGGGGAGGCTCCTACGAGCAGTACTTC
TRBV5-1,TRBD2,once,TRBJ2-3,18,CASSLVPSGRGSTDTQYF,TGCGCCAGCAGCTTGGTTCCTAGCGGGAGAGGGAGCACAGATACGCAGTATTTT
TRBV6-2/TRBV6-3,TRBD2,NA,TRBJ2-7,16,CASRLTGTSGSYEQYF,TGTGCCAGCAGACTCACCGGGACTAGCGGGAGTTACGAGCAGTACTTC
TRBV5-1,NA,NA,TRBJ2-1,13,CASSLPAPNEQFF,TGCGCCAGCAGCTTGCCCGCTCCCAATGAGCAGTTCTTC
TRBV5-1,NA,NA,TRBJ2-1,14,CASSLTRMSNEQFF,TGCGCCAGCAGCTTAACTAGGATGAGCAATGAGCAGTTCTTC
TRBV3-1,NA,many,TRBJ2-3,14,CASSPPTSTDTQYF,TGTGCCAGCAGCCCCCCAACTAGCACAGATACGCAGTATTTT
TRBV12-3/TRBV12-4,NA,many,TRBJ2-1,11,CASSSTGAVFF,TGTGCCAGCAGCTCCACAGGCGCAGTGTTCTTC
TRBV7-3,NA,few,TRBJ2-3,15,CASSLTRDGTDTQYF,TGTGCCAGCAGCTTAACGCGGGATGGCACAGATACGCAGTATTTT
TRBV5-1,NA,many,TRBJ1-5,15,CASSLEGDPSQPQHF,TGCGCCAGCAGCTTGGAGGGGGATCCCAGTCAGCCCCAGCATTTT
TRBV6-2/TRBV6-3,NA,few,TRBJ2-1,14,CASSPTGYGGEQFF,TGTGCCAGCAGCCCCACCGGGTACGGCGGTGAGCAGTTCTTC
TRBV11-1,NA,few,TRBJ2-7,14,CASSLEVPGREQYF,TGTGCCAGCAGCTTAGAGGTCCCGGGGCGTGAGCAGTACTTC
TRBV20-1,NA,NA,TRBJ1-5,13,CSATGTANQPQHF,TGCAGTGCTACAGGGACCGCAAATCAGCCCCAGCATTTT
TRBV24-1,NA,NA,TRBJ2-1,13,CATSDQARDEQFF,TGTGCCACCAGTGATCAAGCTCGGGATGAGCAGTTCTTC
TRBV7-8,NA,many,TRBJ1-1,13,CASSSGADTEAFF,TGTGCCAGCAGCAGCGGGGCGGACACTGAAGCTTTCTTT
TRBV7-2,NA,NA,TRBJ1-6,14,CASSPGPSRSPLHF,TGTGCCAGCAGCCCGGGTCCATCGCGGTCACCCCTCCACTTT
TRBV6-2/TRBV6-3,NA,many,TRBJ2-4,15,CASSLGGLGKNIQYF,TGTGCCAGCAGTCTCGGGGGGCTGGGCAAAAACATTCAGTACTTC
TRBV20-1,NA,NA,TRBJ1-2,16,CSARARRRVGNYGYTF,TGCAGTGCTAGAGCCCGACGGAGGGTGGGGAACTATGGCTACACCTTC
TRBV3-1,NA,few,TRBJ2-5,14,CASSSGTYEETQYF,TGTGCCAGCAGTTCCGGGACTTATGAAGAGACCCAGTACTTC
TRBV20-1,NA,NA,TRBJ2-2,12,CSALSTIGELFF,TGCAGTGCTTTGTCCACCATCGGGGAGCTGTTTTTT
TRBV5-1,NA,few,TRBJ2-1,13,CASSFGWQDEQFF,TGCGCCAGCAGCTTTGGGTGGCAGGATGAGCAGTTCTTC
TRBV4-3,TRBD1,NA,TRBJ1-6,14,CASSQGQQNSPLHF,TGCGCCAGCAGCCAGGGACAGCAGAATTCACCCCTCCACTTT
TRBV29-1,TRBD1,few,TRBJ2-1,16,CSVDPADRVRPNEQFF,TGCAGCGTTGACCCAGCGGACAGGGTCCGACCGAATGAGCAGTTCTTC
TRBV9,TRBD2,NA,TRBJ2-1,15,CASSGLAVPYNEQFF,TGTGCCAGCAGCGGACTAGCGGTCCCCTACAATGAGCAGTTCTTC
TRBV5-1,TRBD1,few,TRBJ2-3,16,CASSGGTGVAWDTQYF,TGCGCCAGCAGTGGCGGTACAGGGGTCGCCTGGGATACGCAGTATTTT
TRBV27,TRBD2,few,TRBJ2-1,16,CASSTLAGSSYNEQFF,TGTGCCAGCAGTACCCTAGCGGGAAGCTCCTACAATGAGCAGTTCTTC
TRBV6-1,TRBD2,NA,TRBJ2-7,17,CASTLYGGAGGVHEQYF,TGTGCCAGCACCCTTTATGGGGGAGCGGGAGGGGTACACGAGCAGTACTTC
TRBV20-1,TRBD2,NA,TRBJ2-1,12,CSAGLAVNEQFF,TGCAGTGCTGGCCTAGCGGTCAATGAGCAGTTCTTC
TRBV7-6,NA,few,TRBJ2-1,15,CASSLGVGRYNEQFF,TGTGCCAGCAGCTTAGGGGTGGGACGCTACAATGAGCAGTTCTTC
TRBV2,NA,NA,TRBJ2-3,14,CASSEDLGTDTQYF,TGTGCCAGCAGTGAGGACCTAGGTACAGATACGCAGTATTTT
TRBV30,NA,few,TRBJ1-2,12,CAWTKVRHGYTF,TGTGCCTGGACCAAGGTCCGCCATGGCTACACCTTC
TRBV12-3/TRBV12-4,NA,once,TRBJ2-2,13,CASNAPNTGELFF,TGTGCCAGCAACGCACCGAACACCGGGGAGCTGTTTTTT
TRBV29-1,NA,NA,TRBJ1-4,13,CSATGTYNEKLFF,TGCAGCGCAACCGGGACATACAATGAAAAACTGTTTTTT
TRBV20-1,TRBD1,few,TRBJ1-1,13,CSAPGQGRTEAFF,TGCAGTGCTCCCGGACAGGGGCGAACTGAAGCTTTCTTT
TRBV4-3,TRBD2,NA,TRBJ2-7,16,CASSHGSGRNSYEQYF,TGCGCCAGCAGCCACGGAAGCGGGAGGAATTCCTACGAGCAGTACTTC
TRBV12-3/TRBV12-4,TRBD2,NA,TRBJ2-1,13,CASSLDLAGGQFF,TGTGCCAGCAGTTTAGATCTAGCGGGGGGGCAGTTCTTC
TRBV12-3/TRBV12-4,TRBD2,NA,TRBJ2-1,16,CASGWGSGGLYNEQFF,TGTGCCAGCGGTTGGGGAAGCGGGGGGTTATACAATGAGCAGTTCTTC
TRBV7-9,TRBD2,NA,TRBJ2-3,17,CASSKSRLAGATDTQYF,TGTGCCAGCAGTAAATCCCGACTAGCGGGAGCGACAGATACGCAGTATTTT
TRBV12-3/TRBV12-4,TRBD2,NA,TRBJ2-1,18,CASSLAHLAGLSYNEQFF,TGTGCCAGCAGTTTAGCCCACCTAGCGGGGTTATCCTACAATGAGCAGTTCTTC